This T cell receptor (beta chain) stems from a study of T cells in tumors after PD-1 blockade. In the study overall: Each patient got pembrolizumab 200 mg every 3 weeks or cemiplimab 350 mg every 2 weeks. Some patients also took daily vismodegib 150 mg during anti-PD-1 treatment. General study points: Peripheral recruitment is suggested, as some novel exhausted tumor clones were in pre-treatment blood.

Generated by immunoSEQ multiplex PCR, the TCRdb table keeps only in-frame clones and is missing some. Altogether tens of thousands of clones are present, 65% to 85% being singletons, with the ten largest covering roughly 9.4%. V was clipped by 4 bases and J by 5 bases; unmatched bases: 8. The germline CDR1 and CDR2 sequences are LGHDT and YNNKEL (reference sequence). The CDR3 contains 15 residues. Concerning this clone: As yet, its antigen is unknown.

The specimen was PBMCs, collected before anti-PD-1 therapy. This TCR was recovered from a human donor with advanced basal cell or squamous cell carcinoma (not recorded which). This rearrangement joins TRBV3-1 (or the pseudogene TRBV3-2) to TRBJ2-7, with 10 bases identical to TRBD2. CDR3: CASSPLAGAGNEQYF. In DNA, the CDR3 is TGTGCCAGCAGCCCCCTAGCGGGAGCAGGAAACGAGCAGTACTTC.